Below, 30 T cell receptor beta chains from the same sample are listed, as sequenced in a study of blood T cell repertoires in COVID-19 (dated by TCRdb to 2020 to 2021). The library was generated by the immunoSEQ multiplex PCR assay. In its TCRdb copy, this immuneACCESS table keeps in-frame sequences only and misses some clones. Where compared with another copy, unresolved V genes explain less than half of these, and the others have no known cause. For this sample the table gives 300,000 to 400,000 clones, of which 75% to 90% were detected only once. Roughly 6.6% of the sample comes from the top ten. The sequenced sample consisted of peripheral blood. The receptors were sampled from a woman aged 60 to 75 with COVID-19, enrolled during active disease.

The chain is built from TRBV6-4 and TRBJ2-2; D gene uncertain. Germline V gene data show CDR1 as MRHNA and CDR2 as SNTAGT. This CDR3 spans 13 amino acids. Trimming took 3 bases from V and 7 from J, leaving 9 bases between them. The chain's CDR3 is CASSDEVGGELFF. The CDR3 nucleotides read TGTGCCAGCAGTGATGAGGTTGGCGGGGAGCTGTTTTTT.

V and J are TRBV19 and TRBJ2-2, with 8 bases identical to TRBD1. In germline, CDR1 is LNHDA, CDR2 SQIVND (reference sequence). V lost 6 bases to trimming and J lost 4 bases; unmatched junction nucleotides: 7. CDR3 length equals 15 residues. DNA for the CDR3: TGTGCCAGTAGATTACAGGGGGTTGGCACCGGGGAGCTGTTTTTT. Protein sequence: CASRLQGVGTGELFF.

V usage is TRBV29-1 and J usage is TRBJ1-6; D gene unclear. V dropped 4 bases and J dropped 9 bases, with 10 bases sitting between them. The CDR3 has 12 residues. CDR1 is SQVTM and CDR2 is ANQGSEA in the germline V gene. The CDR3 loop reads CSVASEGSPLHF. CDR3 nucleotides: TGCAGCGTTGCCTCGGAGGGTTCACCCCTCCACTTT.

The chain employs TRBV27 and TRBJ2-1; a weak D match, TRBD2 (5 bases). The germline V gene encodes CDR1 MNHEY and CDR2 SMNVEV (reference sequence). Trimming stripped 0 bases from V and 10 bases from J, with 13 bases between. CDR3 length: 14 residues. CDR3 bases: TGTGCCAGCAGTTTATCGACTACCTACCGGGAGCAGTTCTTC. Its translation is CASSLSTTYREQFF.

The CDR3 is CASNSPRGHKNTGELFF. The CDR3, as DNA: TGTGCCAGTAACTCCCCCCGAGGACATAAGAACACCGGGGAGCTGTTTTTT. This rearrangement joins TRBV19 to TRBJ2-2; D is possibly TRBD1 (5 bases). The CDR3 loop spans 17 amino acids. The V end lost 7 bases, the J end lost 1 base, and 19 bases lay between the germline ends. Looked up from germline, CDR1 is LNHDA and CDR2 is SQIVND (reference sequence).

The V and J genes are TRBV4-1 and TRBJ2-1; TRBD2 matches at 10 bases. Germline V gene data show CDR1 as MGHRA and CDR2 as YSYEKL. With V trimmed by 2 bases and J by 6 bases, 4 bases remained unmatched. The CDR3 covers 15 residues. The CDR3 DNA reads TGCGCCAGCAGCCAACTAGCGGGGGACCTCAATGAGCAGTTCTTC. Translation: CASSQLAGDLNEQFF.

CDR3 loop: CASSLAGADSRYEQYF. The CDR3, as DNA: TGTGCCAGCAGCTTGGCAGGGGCCGACTCCCGCTACGAGCAGTACTTC. The chain links TRBV5-5 to TRBJ2-7; D is perhaps TRBD1 (6 bases). Per the germline V gene, CDR1 is SGHKS and CDR2 is YYEKEE (reference sequence). The V end was cut by 0 bases, the J end by 3 bases, with 16 bases between. The CDR3 is 16 residues long.

This chain links TRBV9 with TRBJ2-2, with D maybe TRBD1 (5 bases). Trimming took off 1 base at V and 1 base at J, with 5 bases between the two ends. Germline CDR1 and CDR2: SGDLS and YYNGEE. CDR3 length: 14 residues. The CDR3 DNA reads TGTGCCAGCAGCGTACAGGGGAACACCGGGGAGCTGTTTTTT. Protein: CASSVQGNTGELFF.

The chain recombines TRBV11-1 with TRBJ1-1; 7 positions agree with TRBD1. V was pared by 4 bases and J by 11 bases, with 10 bases of the junction left unmatched. Germline V CDR1 and CDR2: SGHAT, FQDESV (reference sequence). This CDR3 contains 13 residues. Written as DNA, the CDR3 is TGTGCCAGCAGCTGGACAGGCGATAAAGTGGCTTTCTTT. It translates to CASSWTGDKVAFF.

The count of this clone is one. The genes are TRBV6-1 and TRBJ2-7, with D tentatively TRBD1 (5 bases). Trimming left V 0 bases short and J 3 bases short, with 12 bases between. This CDR3 is built from 15 residues. Germline V gene sequence: CDR1 MNHNS, CDR2 SASEGT. CDR3: CASSEALRTIYEQYF. The CDR3 DNA sequence: TGTGCCAGCAGTGAAGCGCTGAGGACAATCTACGAGCAGTACTTC.

This rearrangement joins TRBV2 to TRBJ1-5; TRBD1 might be the D (6 bases). Deletions cut 3 bases from V and 6 bases from J, with 9 bases between. Looked up from germline, CDR1 is SNHLY and CDR2 is FYNNEI. The CDR3 is made up of 13 amino acids. CDR3 in amino acids: CASSDRGGQPQHF. CDR3 coding DNA: TGTGCCAGCAGTGACAGGGGCGGTCAGCCCCAGCATTTT.

The rearrangement uses TRBV6-4 and TRBJ1-1; D possibly corresponds to TRBD1 (5 bases). The length of the CDR3 is 13 residues. The V end lost 6 bases, the J end lost 4 bases, and 12 bases lay between the germline ends. Per germline, CDR1 MRHNA and CDR2 SNTAGT. The CDR3: CASSLRGGTEAFF. CDR3 DNA: TGTGCCAGCAGCCTCCGGGGGGGCACTGAAGCTTTCTTT.

The rearrangement links TRBV5-6 to TRBJ2-4; D possibly corresponds to TRBD1 (6 bases). The V and J ends lost 2 bases and 3 bases respectively, with 12 bases between them. There are 15 residues in the CDR3. The germline CDR1 and CDR2 sequences are SGHDT and YYEEEE. CDR3: CASSFRGMDKNIQYF. Here the CDR3 DNA reads TGTGCCAGCAGCTTCAGGGGCATGGACAAAAACATTCAGTACTTC.

This clone has at least ten counts. The rearrangement joins TRBV2 to TRBJ2-1; TRBD2 aligns across 12 bases. V gave up 5 bases and J gave up 3 bases; unmatched junction bases: 11. The germline V gene encodes CDR1 SNHLY and CDR2 FYNNEI. This CDR3 has 18 amino acids. The chain's CDR3 is CASSYSPLAGGIYNEQFF. CDR3 nucleotide sequence: TGTGCCAGCAGTTACTCCCCACTAGCGGGGGGTATCTACAATGAGCAGTTCTTC.

The genes are TRBV4-1 and TRBJ1-1; 12 nucleotides match TRBD1. V was pared by 0 bases and J by 4 bases, with 15 bases of the junction left unmatched. The CDR3 length is 20 residues. The germline gives CDR1 MGHRA, CDR2 YSYEKL. CDR3 bases: TGCGCCAGCAGCCAAGAACCCGTCGAGGGGACAGGGGGCGTGGTCACTGAAGCTTTCTTT. It translates to CASSQEPVEGTGGVVTEAFF.

The rearrangement links TRBV4-1 to TRBJ2-3; 13 positions match TRBD2. The CDR3 totals 18 residues. The junction had 11 bases not matched to a gene; V was cut back by 2 bases and J by 6 bases. Germline V gene lookup returns CDR1 MGHRA and CDR2 YSYEKL. The CDR3 DNA sequence: TGCGCCAGCAGCCAATTCACAACTAGCGGGGGGGCCGGGGATACGCAGTATTTT. Amino acids: CASSQFTTSGGAGDTQYF.

This clone has just a few counts. The CDR3 sequence: CATNSGTPEAFF. CDR3 in DNA: TGTGCCACGAATTCCGGGACACCTGAAGCTTTCTTT. The V gene is TRBV15, the J gene TRBJ1-1; D may be TRBD1 (6 bases). CDR1 is LNHNV and CDR2 is YYDKDF in the germline V gene (reference sequence). V lost 9 bases and J 6 bases, leaving 14 bases between the germline ends. This CDR3 is 12 amino acids long. Supplemented by reference TRBV15 and TRBJ1-1, the full variable domain reads DAMVIQNPRYQVTQFGKPVTLSCSQTLNHNVMYWYQQKSSQAPKLLFHYYDKDFNNEADTPDNFQSRRPNTSFCFLDIRSPGLGDTAMYLCATNSGTPEAFFGQGTRLTVV.

The chain couples TRBV30 to TRBJ1-1; D possibly corresponds to TRBD1 (5 bases). CDR3 length: 14 amino acids. Looked up from germline, CDR1 is GTSNPN and CDR2 is SVGIG (reference sequence). The germline V and J ends were trimmed by 0 bases and 1 base, with 9 bases remaining between them. DNA for the CDR3: TGTGCCTGGAGTGTTCTGGGGGGGAACACTGAAGCTTTCTTT. It is translated as CAWSVLGGNTEAFF.

V usage is TRBV4-3 and J usage is TRBJ1-3, with a tentative D call TRBD1 (5 bases). V was shortened by 3 bases and J by 0 bases, with 9 bases between the two germline ends. Germline CDR1 is LGHNA and CDR2 is YSLEER. CDR3 size: 15 residues. The CDR3 bases are TGCGCCAGCAGCCAGCAGGACAACTCTGGAAACACCATATATTTT. Translation gives CASSQQDNSGNTIYF.

The sample holds many counts of this clone. The J gene is TRBJ1-3, the V gene TRBV11-3, with unresolved D. This CDR3 has 15 amino acids. V lost 3 bases to trimming and J lost 2 bases, with 11 bases between them. The V gene's germline CDR1 is SGHNT and CDR2 YENEEA. CDR3 amino acids: CASSFSGLPGNTIYF. CDR3 nucleotides: TGTGCCAGCAGCTTTTCGGGGTTGCCTGGAAACACCATATATTTT.

J is TRBJ1-1 and V is TRBV5-5, with D unclear. CDR3 length: 13 amino acids. CDR1 and CDR2 from the germline V gene are SGHKS and YYEKEE (reference sequence). V lost 0 bases, J lost 5 bases, and 8 bases lay in between. The CDR3 coding sequence is TGTGCCAGCAGCTTGGGCGTCCGAACTGAAGCTTTCTTT. Residues: CASSLGVRTEAFF.

The genes are TRBV18 and TRBJ1-1, with D hard to call. Germline V lookup: CDR1 KGHSH, CDR2 LQKENI. The CDR3 is 13 amino acids. V lost 0 bases and J lost 4, with 6 bases in between. The CDR3 loop is CASSPPTATEAFF. As DNA, the CDR3 is TGTGCCAGCTCACCACCTACAGCCACTGAAGCTTTCTTT.

The gene calls are TRBV7-2 and TRBJ2-1, with 8 bases that match TRBD2. The CDR3 is 14 residues long. V dropped 5 bases and J dropped 9; count of bases not matched to a gene: 9. In germline, CDR1 is SGHTA, CDR2 FQGNSA. In DNA form, the CDR3 reads TGTGCCAGCAGCCCCTCCGGGACTAGGGCTGAGCAGTTCTTC. Translating gives CASSPSGTRAEQFF.

Turning to this clone: Other DNA sequences from this sample encode an identical CDR3 as well. The chain employs TRBV10-2 and TRBJ1-1, with D uncertain. The V gene's germline CDR1 is WSHSY and CDR2 SAAADI. Trimming cost V 6 bases and J 1 base, with 6 bases left between them. The CDR3 spans 12 residues. In nucleotides, the CDR3 is TGCGCCAGCAGGCGGGAGAACACTGAAGCTTTCTTT. Amino acid sequence: CASRRENTEAFF.

The V and J genes are TRBV5-1 and TRBJ1-4; 8 bases align to TRBD1. V lost 2 bases to trimming and J lost 3 bases; unmatched junction nucleotides: 6. Germline loops: CDR1 SGHRS, CDR2 YFSETQ. The CDR3 has 16 amino acids. The CDR3 nucleotides are TGCGCCAGCAGCTTCCAAGGACAGGGTCCTAATGAAAAACTGTTTTTT. It is translated as CASSFQGQGPNEKLFF.

This sequence joins TRBV4-3 and TRBJ1-5; D not resolved. Germline V gives CDR1 LGHNA, CDR2 YSLEER. Trimming removed 5 bases at V and 0 bases at J, with 11 bases between. The CDR3 runs 15 residues. The DNA for the CDR3 is TGCGCCAGCAGCGAAGGACTGAATAGCAATCAGCCCCAGCATTTT. This gives the protein CASSEGLNSNQPQHF.

The chain carries TRBV7-2 and TRBJ2-3; 8 bases agree with TRBD2. CDR3 length: 16 residues. V shed 1 base, J shed 5 bases, and the junction held 8 bases outside the gene matches. The V gene's germline CDR1 is SGHTA and CDR2 FQGNSA. The CDR3 nucleotides are TGTGCCAGCAGCTTAGAGTCCAGCGGGGGTCTAGATACGCAGTATTTT. It codes for CASSLESSGGLDTQYF.

This chain links TRBV27 with TRBJ1-2; TRBD1 matches at 10 bases. Trimming cost V 7 bases and J 5 bases; bases outside gene matches: 7. Per germline, CDR1 MNHEY and CDR2 SMNVEV (reference sequence). This CDR3 comprises 14 residues. The CDR3 region has the DNA TGTGCCAGCAACGACAGGGGGCGTCATTATGGCTACACCTTC. It specifies CASNDRGRHYGYTF.

This chain uses TRBV3-1 (or the pseudogene TRBV3-2) with TRBJ1-2, with no clear D. Germline V gene lookup returns CDR1 LGHDT and CDR2 YNNKEL (reference sequence). With 4 bases removed from V and 5 bases from J, the gap between germline ends came to 8 bases. This CDR3 is built from 12 residues. The CDR3 sequence is CASSLAPYGYTF. The CDR3, as DNA: TGTGCCAGCAGCCTAGCCCCTTATGGCTACACCTTC.

The V and J genes are TRBV5-1 and TRBJ2-4, with D possibly TRBD2 on 6 matching bases. In germline, CDR1 is SGHRS, CDR2 YFSETQ. The CDR3 totals 14 residues. The V end lost 7 bases, the J end lost 7 bases, and 18 bases lay between the germline ends. CDR3 DNA: TGCGCCAGCCGCGTCGGCTCCCGGGAGAACATTCAGTACTTC. Residues: CASRVGSRENIQYF. Combining the CDR3 with reference TRBV5-1 and TRBJ2-4 gives the whole variable domain KAGVTQTPRYLIKTRGQQVTLSCSPISGHRSVSWYQQTPGQGLQFLFEYFSETQRNKGNFPGRFSGRQFSNSRSEMNVSTLELGDSALYLCASRVGSRENIQYFGAGTRLSVL.